A selection of T cell receptor beta chains follows, all from one sample in a study of early stage breast cancer tumors. Using immunoSEQ multiplex PCR, the repertoire was profiled, and TCRdb retains in-frame clones only, with some absent. In the table there are about 63,000 clones, approximately 80% of which are singletons. Input material: blood. The source is a person aged 30 to 39 with breast cancer. Each CDR3 is given with its conserved first and last residue. D genes are given only for firm matches. Clone sizes are given selectively: once, few, many, or a class where the clone is expanded.

v_gene: TRBV19; d_gene: NA; abundance: NA; j_gene: TRBJ2-2; CDR3aa: CASMRRDTSNTGELFF; CDR3nt: TGTGCCAGTATGAGGAGGGACACATCGAACACCGGGGAGCTGTTTTTT
v_gene: TRBV7-2; d_gene: NA; abundance: NA; j_gene: TRBJ2-2; CDR3aa: CASSPGAGRPGELFF; CDR3nt: TGTGCCAGCAGCCCCGGGGCAGGGAGGCCCGGGGAGCTGTTTTTT
v_gene: TRBV7-2; d_gene: TRBD1; abundance: NA; j_gene: TRBJ2-5; CDR3aa: CASSRDSQETQYF; CDR3nt: TGTGCCAGCAGCCGGGACAGTCAAGAGACCCAGTACTTC
v_gene: TRBV27; d_gene: NA; abundance: NA; j_gene: TRBJ1-1; CDR3aa: CATTDSLNTEAFF; CDR3nt: TGTGCCACCACGGACAGCTTGAACACTGAAGCTTTCTTT
v_gene: TRBV18; d_gene: TRBD2; abundance: NA; j_gene: TRBJ2-1; CDR3aa: CASSPGTAGGNEQFF; CDR3nt: TGTGCCAGCTCCCCTGGGACAGCGGGAGGCAATGAGCAGTTCTTC
v_gene: TRBV12-5; d_gene: NA; abundance: NA; j_gene: TRBJ1-4; CDR3aa: CASGLPGKDSEKLFF; CDR3nt: TGTGCTAGTGGTTTGCCCGGAAAGGATAGTGAAAAACTGTTTTTT
v_gene: TRBV18; d_gene: TRBD2; abundance: few; j_gene: TRBJ2-7; CDR3aa: CASSPLIAGDYEQYF; CDR3nt: TGTGCCAGCTCACCACTAATAGCGGGAGACTACGAGCAGTACTTC
v_gene: TRBV7-9; d_gene: NA; abundance: NA; j_gene: TRBJ1-4; CDR3aa: CASSFRAFGGAEKLFF; CDR3nt: TGTGCCAGCAGCTTTCGCGCGTTTGGGGGGGCTGAAAAACTGTTTTTT
v_gene: TRBV5-1; d_gene: NA; abundance: NA; j_gene: TRBJ1-1; CDR3aa: CASSLAGGPTEAFF; CDR3nt: TGCGCCAGCAGCTTGGCTGGGGGGCCGACTGAAGCTTTCTTT
v_gene: TRBV30; d_gene: NA; abundance: NA; j_gene: TRBJ1-6; CDR3aa: CAWSSGQGNSPLHF; CDR3nt: TGTGCCTGGAGTTCGGGGCAGGGTAATTCACCCCTCCACTTT
v_gene: TRBV10-1; d_gene: NA; abundance: few; j_gene: TRBJ1-1; CDR3aa: CASSESRVGYSTEAFF; CDR3nt: TGCGCCAGCAGTGAGTCCCGGGTTGGGTATTCCACTGAAGCTTTCTTT
v_gene: TRBV13; d_gene: NA; abundance: NA; j_gene: TRBJ2-7; CDR3aa: CASSPGYEQYF; CDR3nt: TGTGCCAGCAGCCCGGGCTACGAGCAGTACTTC
v_gene: TRBV6-6; d_gene: TRBD2; abundance: NA; j_gene: TRBJ2-7; CDR3aa: CASSPSGYYEQYF; CDR3nt: TGTGCCAGCAGTCCTAGCGGGTACTACGAGCAGTACTTC
v_gene: TRBV30; d_gene: NA; abundance: NA; j_gene: TRBJ2-7; CDR3aa: CAWEPRGPYEQYF; CDR3nt: TGTGCCTGGGAACCCCGAGGACCCTACGAGCAGTACTTC
v_gene: TRBV5-8; d_gene: NA; abundance: NA; j_gene: TRBJ1-2; CDR3aa: CASSTGTFHGYTF; CDR3nt: TGTGCCAGCAGTACAGGGACTTTCCACGGCTACACCTTC
v_gene: TRBV27; d_gene: TRBD2; abundance: NA; j_gene: TRBJ2-7; CDR3aa: CATTLISGSSHEQYF; CDR3nt: TGTGCCACCACCCTCATAAGCGGGAGTAGTCACGAGCAGTACTTC
v_gene: TRBV7-6; d_gene: TRBD1; abundance: NA; j_gene: TRBJ2-3; CDR3aa: CASSLAGGFLDTQYF; CDR3nt: TGTGCCAGCAGCTTAGCAGGGGGCTTTTTAGATACGCAGTATTTT
v_gene: TRBV19; d_gene: NA; abundance: NA; j_gene: TRBJ2-7; CDR3aa: CASLNAIDEQYF; CDR3nt: TGTGCCAGTCTAAATGCCATAGACGAGCAGTACTTC
v_gene: TRBV19; d_gene: NA; abundance: once; j_gene: TRBJ1-4; CDR3aa: CASSTTDSWNEKLFF; CDR3nt: TGTGCCAGTAGTACGACGGACAGCTGGAATGAAAAACTGTTTTTT
v_gene: TRBV5-1; d_gene: NA; abundance: NA; j_gene: TRBJ1-4; CDR3aa: CASSLGPGGGEKLFF; CDR3nt: TGCGCCAGCAGCTTGGGGCCCGGGGGGGGTGAAAAACTGTTTTTT
v_gene: TRBV19; d_gene: NA; abundance: NA; j_gene: TRBJ2-7; CDR3aa: CASSIGTSNEQYF; CDR3nt: TGTGCCAGTAGTATAGGGACTTCGAACGAGCAGTACTTC
v_gene: TRBV7-2; d_gene: NA; abundance: NA; j_gene: TRBJ2-5; CDR3aa: CASSLGVHETQYF; CDR3nt: TGTGCCAGCAGCTTAGGAGTCCACGAGACCCAGTACTTC
v_gene: TRBV29-1; d_gene: TRBD2; abundance: NA; j_gene: TRBJ2-1; CDR3aa: CSVEERTSGIYNEQFF; CDR3nt: TGCAGCGTTGAAGAGAGGACTAGCGGTATTTACAATGAGCAGTTCTTC
v_gene: TRBV9; d_gene: TRBD2; abundance: NA; j_gene: TRBJ2-1; CDR3aa: CASSVVGSGEGLQFF; CDR3nt: TGTGCCAGCAGCGTAGTGGGTTCGGGGGAGGGCCTTCAGTTCTTC
v_gene: TRBV9; d_gene: NA; abundance: NA; j_gene: TRBJ1-2; CDR3aa: CASSLEGNKPYGYTF; CDR3nt: TGTGCCAGCAGCCTCGAGGGGAACAAGCCCTATGGCTACACCTTC
v_gene: TRBV6-1; d_gene: NA; abundance: once; j_gene: TRBJ2-7; CDR3aa: CASSVHRAWKNEQYF; CDR3nt: TGTGCCAGCAGTGTCCATAGGGCCTGGAAGAACGAGCAGTACTTC
v_gene: TRBV6-5; d_gene: TRBD2; abundance: NA; j_gene: TRBJ2-7; CDR3aa: CASTLTSGSYEQYF; CDR3nt: TGTGCCAGCACTTTGACTAGCGGCTCCTACGAGCAGTACTTC
v_gene: TRBV19; d_gene: NA; abundance: NA; j_gene: TRBJ2-1; CDR3aa: CASSIARFESSYNEQFF; CDR3nt: TGTGCCAGTAGTATTGCCCGCTTTGAAAGCTCCTACAATGAGCAGTTCTTC
v_gene: TRBV7-9; d_gene: TRBD2; abundance: once; j_gene: TRBJ2-3; CDR3aa: CASSPAGGITDTQYF; CDR3nt: TGTGCCAGCAGCCCAGCGGGAGGGATCACAGATACGCAGTATTTT
v_gene: TRBV19; d_gene: NA; abundance: NA; j_gene: TRBJ2-6; CDR3aa: CASSISGAGANVLTF; CDR3nt: TGTGCCAGTAGTATTTCAGGGGCTGGGGCCAACGTCCTGACTTTC
v_gene: TRBV18; d_gene: NA; abundance: NA; j_gene: TRBJ1-4; CDR3aa: CASSPQGGRGGEKLFF; CDR3nt: TGTGCCAGCTCACCACAGGGCGGCAGAGGAGGTGAAAAACTGTTTTTT
v_gene: TRBV11-3; d_gene: TRBD2; abundance: NA; j_gene: TRBJ2-7; CDR3aa: CASSRSGITHEQYF; CDR3nt: TGTGCCAGCAGCCGTAGCGGGATTACCCACGAGCAGTACTTC
v_gene: TRBV2; d_gene: TRBD1; abundance: NA; j_gene: TRBJ2-7; CDR3aa: CASRLTGGRYEQYF; CDR3nt: TGTGCCAGCAGACTAACAGGGGGCAGGTACGAGCAGTACTTC
v_gene: TRBV10-3; d_gene: NA; abundance: NA; j_gene: TRBJ1-3; CDR3aa: CAISEGNTIYF; CDR3nt: TGTGCCATCAGTGAAGGGAACACCATATATTTT
v_gene: TRBV4-1; d_gene: NA; abundance: NA; j_gene: TRBJ2-2; CDR3aa: CASSHYTGELFF; CDR3nt: TGCGCCAGCAGCCACTACACCGGGGAGCTGTTTTTT
v_gene: TRBV6-1; d_gene: NA; abundance: NA; j_gene: TRBJ2-1; CDR3aa: CASSAFEQFF; CDR3nt: TGTGCCAGCAGCGCCTTTGAGCAGTTCTTC
v_gene: TRBV27; d_gene: NA; abundance: NA; j_gene: TRBJ1-5; CDR3aa: CASSSGTGGPYSNQPQHF; CDR3nt: TGTGCCAGCAGCTCCGGGACGGGAGGCCCTTATAGCAATCAGCCCCAGCATTTT
v_gene: TRBV18; d_gene: NA; abundance: NA; j_gene: TRBJ2-1; CDR3aa: CASSPLSGGGNEQFF; CDR3nt: TGTGCCAGCTCACCCCTTAGTGGAGGGGGCAATGAGCAGTTCTTC
v_gene: TRBV6-6; d_gene: NA; abundance: NA; j_gene: TRBJ2-7; CDR3aa: CASMAGAYEQYF; CDR3nt: TGTGCCAGCATGGCAGGGGCCTACGAGCAGTACTTC
v_gene: TRBV25-1; d_gene: TRBD2; abundance: NA; j_gene: TRBJ2-7; CDR3aa: CASTGGSYEQYF; CDR3nt: TGTGCCAGCACCGGGGGGTCCTACGAGCAGTACTTC
v_gene: TRBV11-3; d_gene: NA; abundance: NA; j_gene: TRBJ1-6; CDR3aa: CASSLSGDSPLHF; CDR3nt: TGTGCCAGCAGCTTATCCGGGGATTCACCCCTCCACTTT
v_gene: TRBV5-1; d_gene: NA; abundance: NA; j_gene: TRBJ2-5; CDR3aa: CASRPEAGSPETQYF; CDR3nt: TGCGCCAGCAGACCGGAAGCGGGCAGCCCGGAGACCCAGTACTTC
v_gene: TRBV15; d_gene: NA; abundance: once; j_gene: TRBJ1-4; CDR3aa: CATSREPYTGEKLFF; CDR3nt: TGTGCCACCAGCAGAGAACCCTACACGGGCGAAAAACTGTTTTTT
v_gene: TRBV25-1; d_gene: NA; abundance: once; j_gene: TRBJ1-5; CDR3aa: CASSEPGAGNQPQHF; CDR3nt: TGTGCCAGCAGTGAGCCAGGGGCTGGTAATCAGCCCCAGCATTTT
v_gene: TRBV6-5; d_gene: NA; abundance: NA; j_gene: TRBJ2-2; CDR3aa: CASWNGELFF; CDR3nt: TGTGCCAGCTGGAACGGGGAGCTGTTTTTT
v_gene: TRBV6-5; d_gene: NA; abundance: NA; j_gene: TRBJ1-1; CDR3aa: CASSYPPGTEAFF; CDR3nt: TGTGCCAGCAGTTACCCTCCGGGAACTGAAGCTTTCTTT
v_gene: TRBV29-1; d_gene: TRBD2; abundance: once; j_gene: TRBJ2-1; CDR3aa: CSVVGLADYNEQFF; CDR3nt: TGCAGCGTTGTGGGTCTAGCGGATTACAATGAGCAGTTCTTC
v_gene: TRBV10-3; d_gene: NA; abundance: NA; j_gene: TRBJ2-1; CDR3aa: CAISGTSGYSYNEQFF; CDR3nt: TGTGCCATCAGTGGCACGAGCGGGTACTCCTACAATGAGCAGTTCTTC
v_gene: TRBV19; d_gene: TRBD1; abundance: NA; j_gene: TRBJ1-5; CDR3aa: CASTPGTGYGQPQHF; CDR3nt: TGTGCCAGTACCCCCGGGACAGGGTACGGCCAGCCCCAGCATTTT